This TCR beta chain was captured by sequencing in a study of T cells in Graves' hyperthyroidism and ophthalmopathy (dated by TCRdb to between 2019 and 2020). Study-wide context: Peripheral blood samples were taken at initial diagnosis, before any treatment was given. To identify distinguishing TCR V-J signatures, a discovery cohort of about 100 patients was used, comprising 40 to 45 with Graves' ophthalmopathy and around 60 with stable Graves' hyperthyroidism. Whether ophthalmopathy could be predicted prospectively was tested in an independent validation cohort made up of some 20 hyperthyroidism patients plus 17 patients who later progressed to ophthalmopathy. The 100 or so discovery patients were divided at random into training and test sets in a 7:3 ratio. Thyroid tissue and blood T-cell repertoires from more than 5 Graves' hyperthyroidism patients were also compared in the study. Once sampling was done, hyperthyroidism patients were given methimazole at a starting dose of 30 mg daily, whereas ophthalmopathy patients were given high-dose intravenous methylprednisolone. TCR Vbeta CDR3 sequencing of roughly 140 peripheral blood samples (roughly 43 ophthalmopathy, about 74 hyperthyroidism and approximately 17 progressor patients) is reported in the paper. Study-level results and caveats: Most expanded thyroid clonotypes (frequency above 0.001) were also detected in blood, suggesting blood repertoires may reflect thyroid immune responses. Sample size was not statistically predetermined, and blinding of investigators to group allocation was not performed. In validation, the model predicted progression to ophthalmopathy with roughly 66% sensitivity and about 73% specificity, a median of 6.5 months before onset. In cross-validation, a model built on a 13 V-J signature told ophthalmopathy apart from stable hyperthyroidism with less than 90% sensitivity and about 81% specificity, and in testing the same model reached 80%/75%.

TCR beta CDR3 regions were amplified from RNA transcripts. A first-round RT-PCR of the TCR CDR3 used the HTBI primer set with the Qiagen OneStep RT-PCR kit. Libraries were constructed in a second round of multiplex PCR, after which size selection and purification were carried out. Paired-end sequencing of the libraries was performed with 100 bp reads on an Illumina HiSeq2000. The study's own analysis went as follows. SOAPnuke was used to process the raw data, removing reads that contained adapters or uncalled bases, had a mean Phred below 15, or lacked an exact match to the constant primer or identifier. COPE v1.2.5 was used to merge high-quality paired reads, and clonotypes were defined as unique nucleotide sequences. MiTCR v1.1 was used to align clonotypes to the IMGT TRBV, TRBD and TRBJ reference segments. Only V-J combinations with frequency above 0.0001, covering approximately 99% of repertoires, were analysed. A TCS score was defined as the ratio of F50 (clonal expansion) to E x V (chaos), with BLOSUM62-based TCRdist applied between CDR3 peptides within each V-J. Welch's t-statistics and random forest reduced 450 to 600 V-J features to 10 to 15, which were used in a naive Bayes classifier (R e1071). The public sequencing data were trimmed at Q25 with fastp and processed into clonotypes with MiXCR by TCRdb, which kept only in-frame beta chains. Every CDR3 protein is listed once, alongside the most common genes and DNA of its rows. Here the V and J calls rest on TCRdb's processing, not on the authors' analysis. The sample includes some 550,000 distinct CDR3 sequences, with roughly 16% observed a single time. The ten largest account for 2.5% to 4% of the sample.

Ophthalmopathy patients had moderately to severely active disease, Clinical Activity Score of at least 3, NOSPECS grade of at least 4, and duration under 3 months. The study excluded patients with uncontrolled infections, other autoimmune diseases, pregnancy or lactation. Diagnoses were established on the basis of clinical symptoms, serum thyroxine and TRAb, thyroid ultrasound, and orbital computed tomography. PBMCs were separated from about 10 ml of fresh peripheral blood using Ficoll-Paque density gradient centrifugation. Total RNA was extracted using Trizol reagent, and RNA quality was assessed on an Agilent 2100 Bioanalyzer. A word on this clonotype: What antigen it recognizes has not been identified. Per-nucleotide qualities are absent, and no much larger clonotype sits a single base away.

The junction shows trimming of 0 bases on V and 11 bases on J, plus 16 bases between the germline ends. From the germline V gene, CDR1 is MGHRA and CDR2 is YSYEKL. The CDR3 holds 14 amino acids from the cysteine to the phenylalanine. The DNA shown is the 42-base CDR3, in frame from base 1. The TCR was taken from a woman in her thirties or forties with Graves' ophthalmopathy. The sample was blood. Recombination joined TRBV4-1 with TRBJ1-1; TRBD1 might be the D gene, on 6 matching bases. The nucleotide sequence is given as TGCGCCAGCAGCCAAGAGGGATCGGGGGGCGGTGCTTTCTTT. Its amino acids are CASSQEGSGGGAFF.